Listed below are T cell receptor beta chains from one sample, sequenced in a study of T cell responses to AZD1222 COVID-19 vaccine. Some clones are missing from TCRdb's copy, which holds only in-frame ones; the method was immunoSEQ multiplex PCR. The table has just over 80,000 clones, about 87% seen once; the top ten hold approximately 5.4%. The starting material was peripheral blood, obtained on day 0 of AZD1222 vaccination. The receptors here all came from an adult in good health. Both conserved end residues are part of each CDR3.

v_gene	j_gene	CDR3aa
TRBV2	TRBJ1-2	CASSAGAANYGYTF
TRBV12-3/TRBV12-4	TRBJ1-2	CASSRQYSGYTF
TRBV3-1/TRBV3-2	TRBJ2-5	CASSPGTGAQYF
TRBV12-3/TRBV12-4	TRBJ2-7	CASSFGRVEQYF
TRBV4-1	TRBJ1-1	CASRPEQGGYMNTEAFF
TRBV5-6	TRBJ1-5	CASSLAGQGRTPQHF
TRBV11-2	TRBJ1-1	CASSLGDTNTEAFF
TRBV5-1	TRBJ1-5	CASSSTGGSQPQHF
TRBV24-1	TRBJ1-2	CATSDLRKGYTF
TRBV19	TRBJ1-6	CASSSMNDNSPLHF
TRBV19	TRBJ1-5	CASSETVSSNQPQHF
TRBV7-2	TRBJ1-2	CASSLAQFYGYTF
TRBV5-4	TRBJ1-6	CASSPANSPLHF
TRBV19	TRBJ1-1	CASSISTLRPPEAFF
TRBV5-6	TRBJ2-7	CASSLGWGPTYEQYF
TRBV18	TRBJ2-5	CASSGGVSQETQYF
TRBV6-2/TRBV6-3	TRBJ2-6	CASSLAGSGANVLTF
TRBV11-2	TRBJ1-5	CASSLVSGDSNQPQHF
TRBV19	TRBJ1-6	CASSEMSSYNSPLHF
TRBV11-3	TRBJ2-3	CASSSLVTDTQYF
TRBV10-2	TRBJ2-7	CASSEEGTYEQYF
TRBV5-1	TRBJ2-1	CASSWRGSEQFF
TRBV27	TRBJ2-1	CASSLSGGASTNEQFF